This T cell receptor (beta chain) appears in the sequencing data of a study of T cell responses to AZD1222 COVID-19 vaccine. Whole-study context: Whether given at about 4 or about 12 weeks, second doses were pooled.

CDR1 is SEHNR and CDR2 is FQNEAQ in the germline V gene (reference sequence). The CDR3 covers 12 residues. Trimming pared 1 base from V and 6 bases from J, leaving 6 bases between. Study findings and constraints: A rise in Spike-specific TCR breadth and depth followed two AZD1222 doses. It was only 6 or 7 AZD1222 recipients who were seropositive at baseline.

Assay used: immunoSEQ multiplex PCR; TCRdb lists only in-frame clones, some missing. Of 200,000 or so clones in the sample, approximately 91% are singletons; the top ten hold roughly 0.98%. Concerning this clone itself: As yet, its antigen is unknown.

The receptor's source is an adult in good health. The starting material was peripheral blood, obtained on day 0 of AZD1222 vaccination. V gene TRBV7-9 combines with J gene TRBJ1-2; a possible D gene is TRBD1 (5 bases). This CDR3 reads CASSLEGHGYTF. For the CDR3, the DNA is TGTGCCAGCAGCTTAGAGGGACATGGCTACACCTTC.